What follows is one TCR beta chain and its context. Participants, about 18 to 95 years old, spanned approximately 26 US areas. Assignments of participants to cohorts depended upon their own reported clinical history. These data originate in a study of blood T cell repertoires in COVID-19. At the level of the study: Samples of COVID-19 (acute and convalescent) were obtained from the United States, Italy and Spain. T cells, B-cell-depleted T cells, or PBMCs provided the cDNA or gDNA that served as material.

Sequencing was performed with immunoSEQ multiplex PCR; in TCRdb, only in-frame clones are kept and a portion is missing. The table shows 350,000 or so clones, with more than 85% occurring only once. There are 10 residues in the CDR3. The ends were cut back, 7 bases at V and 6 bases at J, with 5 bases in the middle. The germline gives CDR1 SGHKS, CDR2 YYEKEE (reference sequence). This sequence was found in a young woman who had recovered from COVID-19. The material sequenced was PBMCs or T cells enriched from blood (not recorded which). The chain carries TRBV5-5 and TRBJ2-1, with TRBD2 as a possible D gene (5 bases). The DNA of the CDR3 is TGTGCCAGCCGGGGCAATGAGCAGTTCTTC. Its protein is CASRGNEQFF.